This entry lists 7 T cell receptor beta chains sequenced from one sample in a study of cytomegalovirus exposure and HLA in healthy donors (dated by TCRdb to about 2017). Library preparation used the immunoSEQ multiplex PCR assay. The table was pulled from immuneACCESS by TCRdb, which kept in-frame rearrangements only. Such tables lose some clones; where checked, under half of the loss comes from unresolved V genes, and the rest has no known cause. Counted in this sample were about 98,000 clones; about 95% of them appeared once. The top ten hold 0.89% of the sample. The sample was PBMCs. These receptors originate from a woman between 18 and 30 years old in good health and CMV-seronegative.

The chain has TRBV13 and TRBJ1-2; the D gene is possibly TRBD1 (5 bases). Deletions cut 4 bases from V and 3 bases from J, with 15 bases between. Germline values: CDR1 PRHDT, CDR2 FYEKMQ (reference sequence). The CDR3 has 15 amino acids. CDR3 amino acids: CASSSWGGTDYGYTF. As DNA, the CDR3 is TGTGCCAGCAGCTCGTGGGGCGGGACTGACTATGGCTACACCTTC.

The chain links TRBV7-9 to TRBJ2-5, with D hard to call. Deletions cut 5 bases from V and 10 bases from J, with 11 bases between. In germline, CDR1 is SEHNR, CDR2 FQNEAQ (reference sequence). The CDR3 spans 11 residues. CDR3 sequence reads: CASSADGYQYF. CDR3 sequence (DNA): TGTGCCAGCAGCGCCGACGGGTACCAGTACTTC. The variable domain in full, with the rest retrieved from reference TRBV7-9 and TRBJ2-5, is DTGVSQNPRHKITKRGQNVTFRCDPISEHNRLYWYRQTLGQGPEFLTYFQNEAQLEKSRLLSDRFSAERPKGSFSTLEIQRTEQGDSAMYLCASSADGYQYFGPGTRLLVL.

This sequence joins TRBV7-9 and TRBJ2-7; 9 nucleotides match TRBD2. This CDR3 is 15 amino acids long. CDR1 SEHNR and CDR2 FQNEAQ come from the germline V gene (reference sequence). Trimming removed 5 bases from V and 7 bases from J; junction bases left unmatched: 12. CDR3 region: CASSTAAGGVEEQYF. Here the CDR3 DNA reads TGTGCCAGCAGCACCGCAGCGGGGGGCGTGGAAGAGCAGTACTTC.

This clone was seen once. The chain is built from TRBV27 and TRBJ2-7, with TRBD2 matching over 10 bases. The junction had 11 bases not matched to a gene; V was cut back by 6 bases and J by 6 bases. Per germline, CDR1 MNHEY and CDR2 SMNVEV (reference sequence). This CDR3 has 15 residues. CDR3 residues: CASSENLAGVGEQYF. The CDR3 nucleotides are TGTGCCAGCAGCGAAAACCTAGCGGGAGTTGGCGAGCAGTACTTC.

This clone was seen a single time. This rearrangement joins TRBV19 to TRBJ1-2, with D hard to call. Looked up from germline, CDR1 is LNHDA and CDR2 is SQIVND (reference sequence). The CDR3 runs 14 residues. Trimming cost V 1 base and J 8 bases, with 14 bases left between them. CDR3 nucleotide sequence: TGTGCCAGTAGTATAGGCGACCCAGTAGCCGGCTACACCTTC. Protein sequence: CASSIGDPVAGYTF. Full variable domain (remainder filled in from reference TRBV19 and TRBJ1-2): DGGITQSPKYLFRKEGQNVTLSCEQNLNHDAMYWYRQDPGQGLRLIYYSQIVNDFQKGDIAEGYSVSREKKESFPLTVTSAQKNPTAFYLCASSIGDPVAGYTFGSGTRLTVV.

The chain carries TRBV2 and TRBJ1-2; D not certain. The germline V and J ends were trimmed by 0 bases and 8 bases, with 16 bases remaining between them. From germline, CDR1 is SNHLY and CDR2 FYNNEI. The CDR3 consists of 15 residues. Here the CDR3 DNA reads TGTGCCAGCAGTGAAGCTAGGACGAGGGCTCCCGGCTACACCTTC. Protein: CASSEARTRAPGYTF.

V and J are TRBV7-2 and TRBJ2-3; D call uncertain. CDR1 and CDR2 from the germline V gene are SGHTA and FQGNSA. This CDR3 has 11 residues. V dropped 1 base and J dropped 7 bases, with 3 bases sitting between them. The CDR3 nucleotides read TGTGCCAGCAGCTTAGTTAATACGCAGTATTTT. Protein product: CASSLVNTQYF.